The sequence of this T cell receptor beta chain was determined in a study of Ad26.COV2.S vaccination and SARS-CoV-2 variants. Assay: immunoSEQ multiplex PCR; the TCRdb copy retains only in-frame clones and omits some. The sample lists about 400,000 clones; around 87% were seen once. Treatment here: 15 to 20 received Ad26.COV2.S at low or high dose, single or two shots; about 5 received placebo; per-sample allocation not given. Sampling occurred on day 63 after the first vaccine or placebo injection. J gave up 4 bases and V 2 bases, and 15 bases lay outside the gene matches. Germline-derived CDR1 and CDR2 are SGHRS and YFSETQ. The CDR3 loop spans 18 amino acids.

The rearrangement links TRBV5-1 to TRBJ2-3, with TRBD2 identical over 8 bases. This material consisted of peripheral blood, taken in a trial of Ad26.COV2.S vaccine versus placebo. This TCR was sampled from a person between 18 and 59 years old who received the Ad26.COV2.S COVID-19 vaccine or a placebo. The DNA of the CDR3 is TGCGCCAGCAGCTTATCGGCTATACGGGGGGGCCGGGCAGATACGCAGTATTTT. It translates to CASSLSAIRGGRADTQYF.